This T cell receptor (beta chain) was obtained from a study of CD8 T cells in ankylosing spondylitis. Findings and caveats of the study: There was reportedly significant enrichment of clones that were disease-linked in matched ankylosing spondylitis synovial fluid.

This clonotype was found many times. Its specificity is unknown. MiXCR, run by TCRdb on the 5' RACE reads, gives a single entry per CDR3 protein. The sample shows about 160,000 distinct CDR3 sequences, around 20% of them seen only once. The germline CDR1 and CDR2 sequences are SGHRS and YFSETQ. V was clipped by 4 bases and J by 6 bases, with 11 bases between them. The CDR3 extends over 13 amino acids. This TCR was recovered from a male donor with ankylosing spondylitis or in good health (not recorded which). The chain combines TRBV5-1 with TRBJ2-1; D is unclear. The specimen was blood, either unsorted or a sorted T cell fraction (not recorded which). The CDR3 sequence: CASSKDVANEQFF. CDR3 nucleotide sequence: TGCGCCAGCAGCAAGGATGTGGCCAATGAGCAGTTCTTC.